This is a list of T cell receptor beta chains from one sample in a study of shared clonotypes between healthy human individuals. Sequenced by immunoSEQ multiplex PCR; TCRdb stores in-frame clones only, minus some. The sample has roughly 500,000 clones, 90% to 96% seen once. What was sequenced was naive CD4+ T cells sorted from blood. Receptor source: a woman under 40 in good health. The CDR3 runs from the conserved cysteine through the conserved F or W. Fields, in order: J gene, D gene, V gene, CDR3 length, CDR3 DNA, CDR3 protein. The D gene is left open where the match is weak.

J: TRBJ2-7; D: TRBD2; V: TRBV4-2; length: 15; DNA: TGTGCCAGCAGCCAGAATCGACTAGCGGGAGGGCAGCAGTACTTC; CDR3: CASSQNRLAGGQQYF
J: TRBJ2-7; D: NA; V: TRBV6-5; length: 15; DNA: TGTGCCAGCAGTTTCGCCGGGACACCCTCCTACGAGCAGTACTTC; CDR3: CASSFAGTPSYEQYF
J: TRBJ1-4; D: TRBD1; V: TRBV27; length: 19; DNA: TGTGCCAGCAGTTCGCGGACAGGGATTCTTTCGGGCGCTAATGAAAAACTGTTTTTT; CDR3: CASSSRTGILSGANEKLFF
J: TRBJ2-2; D: NA; V: TRBV11-3; length: 13; DNA: TGTGCCAGCAGCCCAACCCTCACCGGGGAGCTGTTTTTT; CDR3: CASSPTLTGELFF
J: TRBJ1-2; D: NA; V: TRBV5-4; length: 14; DNA: TGTGCCAGCAGCAGGGCCCTTACATCGTATGGCTACACCTTC; CDR3: CASSRALTSYGYTF
J: TRBJ1-1; D: TRBD1; V: TRBV28; length: 15; DNA: TGTGCCAGCAGTACACCGACAGGGTGGGACACTGAAGCTTTCTTT; CDR3: CASSTPTGWDTEAFF
J: TRBJ2-2; D: NA; V: TRBV6-5; length: 13; DNA: TGTGCCAGCAGCCCTAGTGCGACCGGGGAGCTGTTTTTT; CDR3: CASSPSATGELFF
J: TRBJ2-7; D: TRBD1; V: TRBV27; length: 16; DNA: TGTGCCAGCAGCGACTGGGACAGGGGGAAATCCTACGAGCAGTACTTC; CDR3: CASSDWDRGKSYEQYF
J: TRBJ1-1; D: NA; V: TRBV4-2; length: 15; DNA: TGTGCCAGCAGCCAAGAGGGGAGGCGGTACATTGAAGCTTTCTTT; CDR3: CASSQEGRRYIEAFF
J: TRBJ2-2; D: TRBD2; V: TRBV10-3; length: 17; DNA: TGTGCCATCAGTGAGTTCGTGCTAGCGGGAAACACCGGGGAGCTGTTTTTT; CDR3: CAISEFVLAGNTGELFF
J: TRBJ2-5; D: TRBD1; V: TRBV11-2; length: 14; DNA: TGTGCCAGCAGCTCAAAGACAGGGGGTGAGACCCAGTACTTC; CDR3: CASSSKTGGETQYF
J: TRBJ2-2; D: NA; V: TRBV5-1; length: 13; DNA: TGCGCCAGCAGCTGGGACAACACCGGGGAGCTGTTTTTT; CDR3: CASSWDNTGELFF
J: TRBJ1-1; D: TRBD1; V: TRBV28; length: 14; DNA: TGTGCCAGCAGTACCCACAGGGGGAGTACTGAAGCTTTCTTT; CDR3: CASSTHRGSTEAFF
J: TRBJ2-1; D: NA; V: TRBV7-3; length: 14; DNA: TGTGCCAGCAGCTTGGGCGGGGCCCACAATGAGCAGTTCTTC; CDR3: CASSLGGAHNEQFF
J: TRBJ2-1; D: TRBD2; V: TRBV28; length: 17; DNA: TGTGCCAGCAGTCCGGGGACTAGCTGGAGCTCCTACAATGAGCAGTTCTTC; CDR3: CASSPGTSWSSYNEQFF
J: TRBJ1-4; D: NA; V: TRBV18; length: 14; DNA: TGTGCCAGCTCACCACTTCGGGGGGGTGAAAAACTGTTTTTT; CDR3: CASSPLRGGEKLFF
J: TRBJ1-4; D: NA; V: TRBV6-8; length: 16; DNA: TGTGCCAGCAGTTACTCGAAAGGGAGTAATAGGGAAAAACTGTTTTTT; CDR3: CASSYSKGSNREKLFF
J: TRBJ1-3; D: NA; V: TRBV5-1; length: 14; DNA: TGCGCCAGCAGCCCAGGGACTTTTGGAAACACCATATATTTT; CDR3: CASSPGTFGNTIYF